This T cell receptor (beta chain) was captured in a study of vaccination effects on CD4 cells after COVID-19. Study in general: Two-dose BNT162b2 or mRNA-1273 vaccination was given to participants.

V lost 1 base and J 3 bases, leaving 12 bases between the germline ends. This CDR3 has 15 amino acids. Germline V gives CDR1 SGHAT, CDR2 FQNNGV. With the ViraFEST assay, the study expanded antigen-specific CD4+ T cells using viral peptide pools, then sequenced them. Following a roughly ten-day culture, CD4+ T cells were purified. Testing of the vaccine recipients showed negative nucleocapsid antibodies and no prior SARS-CoV-2 infection. At days 3 and 7, half of the medium was exchanged for IL-2 medium. TCRdb's copy holds only in-frame clones and misses some; the assay was immunoSEQ multiplex PCR. In the table there are roughly 41,000 clones, 60% to 80% of which are singletons. This clone was recorded once. Its antigen is not identified.

The source is a human donor who received a COVID-19 vaccine. The specimen was CD4+ T cells from PBMCs cultured with HCoV-OC43 spike peptides, collected before COVID-19 vaccination. Specified subset: HCoV-OC43 spike overlapping peptide pool stimulation. This chain joins TRBV11-2 and TRBJ1-2, with D hard to call. The CDR3 sequence is CASSLAPGRDYGYTF. CDR3 bases: TGTGCCAGCAGCTTAGCCCCGGGAAGAGACTATGGCTACACCTTC.